Sequencing of this TCR beta chain was carried out in a study of beta chain features in type 1 diabetes. The CDR3 loop spans 13 amino acids. V lost 7 bases, J lost 5 bases, and 5 bases stayed unmatched. The germline gives CDR1 MDHEN, CDR2 SYDVKM. There are a few counts of this clone. Its antigen is not identified. Study-wide points: In type 1 diabetes patients, VDJ junctions had fewer insertions; deletions at these junctions were more frequent. Moderately but significantly shorter TCRB CDR3s were found in Type 1 diabetes patients in all four CD4+ subsets. PCR might favor shorter templates, equally in patients and controls. The study found that naive, central memory and Treg TCRB repertoires appeared more similar in patients than in healthy donors.

Isolated RNA was reverse transcribed in full, so expressed TCRB transcripts were sequenced. The average read count of naive, central memory and regulatory T cell samples was several million. Measured with immunoSEQ multiplex PCR; TCRdb has only the in-frame clones, and not every one. The sample lists 250,000 to 350,000 clones; 14% were seen once. The receptor comes from a man younger than 45 with type 1 diabetes. The sequencing sample was made of naive CD4+ T cells from blood. The rearrangement joins TRBV28 to TRBJ1-5; TRBD1 aligns across 7 bases. The CDR3 sequence: CASTDRAYQPQHF. CDR3 in DNA: TGTGCCAGCACTGACAGGGCATATCAGCCCCAGCATTTT.